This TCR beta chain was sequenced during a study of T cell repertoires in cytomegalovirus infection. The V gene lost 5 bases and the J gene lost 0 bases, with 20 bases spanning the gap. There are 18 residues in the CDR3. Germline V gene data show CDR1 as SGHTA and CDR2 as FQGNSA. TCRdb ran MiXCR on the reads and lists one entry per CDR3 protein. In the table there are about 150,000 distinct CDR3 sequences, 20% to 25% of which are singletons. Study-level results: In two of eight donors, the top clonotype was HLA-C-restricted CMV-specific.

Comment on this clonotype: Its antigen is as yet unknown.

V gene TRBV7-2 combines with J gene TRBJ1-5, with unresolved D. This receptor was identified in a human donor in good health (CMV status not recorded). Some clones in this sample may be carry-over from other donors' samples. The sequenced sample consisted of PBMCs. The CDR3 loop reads CASSPPGSGPYSNQPQHF. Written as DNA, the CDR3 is TGTGCCAGCAGCCCCCCGGGGTCTGGACCCTATAGCAATCAGCCCCAGCATTTT.